The clone carrying this T cell receptor beta chain was found many times. This record belongs to a study of T-cell reconstitution after alpha-beta-depleted transplantation in children. The length of the CDR3 is 14 residues. Germline V CDR1 and CDR2: DFQATT, SNEGSKA (reference sequence). V lost 6 bases to trimming and J lost 9 bases; unmatched junction nucleotides: 9. Preparation of the TCRbeta library involved a method that used unique molecular identifiers. TCRdb fed the PCR reads into MiXCR, producing one record per CDR3 protein. The data show 90,000 to 130,000 distinct CDR3 sequences, around 10% seen once.

This specimen consisted of PBMCs from the stem cell graft donor, obtained from the stem cell graft. This chain links TRBV20-1 with TRBJ2-1; 12 bases agree with TRBD2. The sequence came from a human donor who donated a stem cell graft to a child with acute lymphoblastic leukemia. CDR3 bases: TGCAGTGCCCGACTAGCGGGGGTTATCGGTGAGCAGTTCTTC. Translating it yields CSARLAGVIGEQFF.